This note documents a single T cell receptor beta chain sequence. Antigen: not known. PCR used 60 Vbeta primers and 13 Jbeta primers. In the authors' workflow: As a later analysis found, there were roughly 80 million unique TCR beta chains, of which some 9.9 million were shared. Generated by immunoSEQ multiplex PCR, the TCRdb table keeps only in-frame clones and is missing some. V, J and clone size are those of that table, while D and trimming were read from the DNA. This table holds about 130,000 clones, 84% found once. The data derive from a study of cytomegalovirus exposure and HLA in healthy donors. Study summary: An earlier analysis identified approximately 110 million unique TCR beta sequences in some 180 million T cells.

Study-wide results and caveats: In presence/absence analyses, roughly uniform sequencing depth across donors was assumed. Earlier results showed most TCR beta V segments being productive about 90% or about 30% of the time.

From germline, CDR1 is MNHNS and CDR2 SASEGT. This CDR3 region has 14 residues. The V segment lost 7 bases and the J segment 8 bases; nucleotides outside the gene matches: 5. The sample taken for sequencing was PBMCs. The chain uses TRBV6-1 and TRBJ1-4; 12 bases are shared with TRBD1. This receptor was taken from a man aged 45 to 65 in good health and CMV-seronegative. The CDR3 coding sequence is TGTGCCAGCAACGCCGGGACAGGGGGCGAAAAACTGTTTTTT. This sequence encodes CASNAGTGGEKLFF.